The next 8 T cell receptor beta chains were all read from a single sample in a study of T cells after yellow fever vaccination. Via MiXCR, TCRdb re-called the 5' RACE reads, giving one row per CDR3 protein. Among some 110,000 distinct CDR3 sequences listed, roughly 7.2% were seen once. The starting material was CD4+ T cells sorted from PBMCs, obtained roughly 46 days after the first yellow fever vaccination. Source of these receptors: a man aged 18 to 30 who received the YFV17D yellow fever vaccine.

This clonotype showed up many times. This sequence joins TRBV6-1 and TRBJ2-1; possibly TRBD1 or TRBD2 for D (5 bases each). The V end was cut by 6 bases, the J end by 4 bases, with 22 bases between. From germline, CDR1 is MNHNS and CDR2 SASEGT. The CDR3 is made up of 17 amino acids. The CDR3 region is CASSSLGAPRGYNEQFF. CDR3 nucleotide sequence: TGTGCCAGCAGCTCCCTCGGGGCCCCGCGCGGGTACAATGAGCAGTTCTTC.

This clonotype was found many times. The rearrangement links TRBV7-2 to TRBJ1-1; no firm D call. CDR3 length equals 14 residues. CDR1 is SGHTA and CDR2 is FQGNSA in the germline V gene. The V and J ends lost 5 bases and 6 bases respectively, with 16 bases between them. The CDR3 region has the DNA TGTGCCAGCAGCCCCGGACCGGGAGGCGCTGAAGCTTTCTTT. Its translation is CASSPGPGGAEAFF.

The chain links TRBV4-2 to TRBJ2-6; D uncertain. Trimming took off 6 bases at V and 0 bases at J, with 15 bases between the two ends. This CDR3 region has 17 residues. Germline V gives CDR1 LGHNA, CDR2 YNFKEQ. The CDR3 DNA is TGTGCCAGCAGTAACGATCAGGTCCTCTCTGGGGCCAACGTCCTGACTTTC. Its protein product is CASSNDQVLSGANVLTF.

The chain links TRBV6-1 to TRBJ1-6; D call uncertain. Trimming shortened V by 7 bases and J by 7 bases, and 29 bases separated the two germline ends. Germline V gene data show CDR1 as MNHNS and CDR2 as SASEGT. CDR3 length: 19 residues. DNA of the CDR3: TGTGCCAGCATGGGATCAAAAGGTCGATCTAATGGGCTGAATTCACCCCTCCACTTT. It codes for CASMGSKGRSNGLNSPLHF.

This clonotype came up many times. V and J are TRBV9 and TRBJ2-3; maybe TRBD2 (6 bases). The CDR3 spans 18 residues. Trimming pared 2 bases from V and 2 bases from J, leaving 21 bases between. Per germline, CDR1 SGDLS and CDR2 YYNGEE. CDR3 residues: CASSVDGVGGKTTDTQYF. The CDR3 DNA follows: TGTGCCAGCAGCGTCGACGGGGTCGGGGGAAAAACCACAGATACGCAGTATTTT.

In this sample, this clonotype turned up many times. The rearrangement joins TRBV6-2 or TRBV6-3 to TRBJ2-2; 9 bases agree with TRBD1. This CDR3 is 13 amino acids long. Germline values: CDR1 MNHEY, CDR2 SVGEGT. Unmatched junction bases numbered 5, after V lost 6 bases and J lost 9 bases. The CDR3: CASSDRGKRELFF. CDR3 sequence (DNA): TGTGCCAGCAGCGACAGGGGGAAAAGGGAGCTGTTTTTT.

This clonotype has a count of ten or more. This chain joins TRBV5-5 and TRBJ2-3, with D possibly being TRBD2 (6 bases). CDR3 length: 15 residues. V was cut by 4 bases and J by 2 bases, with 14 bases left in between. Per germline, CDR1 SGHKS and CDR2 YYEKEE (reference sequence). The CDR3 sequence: CASSIPRGTTDTQYF. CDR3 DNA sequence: TGTGCCAGCAGCATACCTCGGGGGACCACAGATACGCAGTATTTT.

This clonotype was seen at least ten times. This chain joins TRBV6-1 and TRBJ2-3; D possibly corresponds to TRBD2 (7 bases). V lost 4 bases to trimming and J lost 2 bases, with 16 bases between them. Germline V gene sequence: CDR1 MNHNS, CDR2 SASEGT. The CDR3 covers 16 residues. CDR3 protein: CASSVQGRGYTDTQYF. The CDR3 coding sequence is TGTGCCAGCAGTGTCCAGGGGCGGGGGTACACAGATACGCAGTATTTT.